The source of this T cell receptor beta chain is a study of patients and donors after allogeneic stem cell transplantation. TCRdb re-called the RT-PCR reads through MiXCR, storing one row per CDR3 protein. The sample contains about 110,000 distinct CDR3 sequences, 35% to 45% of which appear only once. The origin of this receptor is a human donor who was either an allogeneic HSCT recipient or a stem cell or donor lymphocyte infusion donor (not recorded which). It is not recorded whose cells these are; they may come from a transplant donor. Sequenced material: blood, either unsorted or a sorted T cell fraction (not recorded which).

The CDR3, as DNA: TGTGCCAGCAGACCGAGCGGGAGTGCCAATACGCAGTATTTT. This translates into CASRPSGSANTQYF. V gene TRBV6-6 combines with J gene TRBJ2-3; 8 bases are shared with TRBD2. The germline gives CDR1 MNHNY, CDR2 SVGAGI (reference sequence). With V trimmed by 6 bases and J by 7 bases, 9 bases remained unmatched. The CDR3 is made up of 14 amino acids.